The rows below give T cell receptor beta chains drawn from one sample of a study of Ad26.COV2.S vaccination and SARS-CoV-2 variants. Libraries were prepared by immunoSEQ multiplex PCR; TCRdb keeps only in-frame clonotypes and omits some of them. The sample lists 330,000 or so clones, 90% seen once, with 5.5% in the top ten. The sample was peripheral blood, taken in a trial of Ad26.COV2.S vaccine versus placebo. Receptor source: a person between 18 and 59 years old who received the Ad26.COV2.S COVID-19 vaccine or a placebo. CDR3s include the opening cysteine and the closing phenylalanine or tryptophan. The order of the fields is V gene, J gene, CDR3 protein.

TRBV7-8	TRBJ1-1	CASSLGVLTEAFF
TRBV5-1	TRBJ2-7	CASSIDRFYEQYF
TRBV10-1	TRBJ2-5	CASSVGGPQETQYF
TRBV3-1/TRBV3-2	TRBJ1-1	CASSQDLGPEAFF
TRBV19	TRBJ1-5	CASSDRGNQPQHF
TRBV15	TRBJ1-2	CATFNTVETGLVLGGYTF
TRBV5-6	TRBJ1-1	CASSLTKDRVNTEAFF
TRBV7-2	TRBJ2-1	CASSLDLEQFF
TRBV6-5	TRBJ2-7	CASKQLPYEQYF
TRBV7-9	TRBJ2-7	CASSTGQASYEQYF
TRBV29-1	TRBJ1-1	CSVEMLLNTEAFF
TRBV27	TRBJ2-2	CASSLRFDRLGAAHTGELFF
TRBV6-5	TRBJ1-2	CASSYRISTGAYGYTF
TRBV7-2	TRBJ2-5	CASERFLGQETQYF
TRBV3-1/TRBV3-2	TRBJ1-1	CASSQDTWVGGNTEAFF
TRBV12-3/TRBV12-4	TRBJ2-7	CASSLRNEQYF
TRBV12-3/TRBV12-4	TRBJ1-5	CASSLGGPQHF
TRBV7-2	TRBJ2-7	CASSLVGGPYEQYF
TRBV7-3	TRBJ2-3	CASSLTYGRERDTQYF
TRBV10-3	TRBJ2-7	CAISGQQKSYEQYF
TRBV7-9	TRBJ1-4	CASSSRGGGLINEKLFF
TRBV2	TRBJ2-7	CATVTGITYEQYF
TRBV5-8	TRBJ1-4	CASSLTGTATNEKLFF
TRBV25-1	TRBJ2-2	CASSGLAATGELFF
TRBV7-2	TRBJ2-1	CASSAAPRVNEQFF
TRBV7-3	TRBJ2-2	CASSLTGLAVSTGELFF
TRBV19	TRBJ2-2	CASSISGRLAGVLELFF
TRBV29-1	TRBJ2-2	CSVASPGELFF
TRBV25-1	TRBJ1-6	CASSEQDRQRALHF
TRBV27	TRBJ1-1	CASSLYPRVGTEAFF
TRBV4-3	TRBJ2-1	CASSHSKGLAGEQFF
TRBV9	TRBJ2-5	CASSSSLGDQYF
TRBV25-1	TRBJ2-1	CASSEWGGSDNEQFF
TRBV19	TRBJ1-3	CASGRISSGNTIYF
TRBV24-1	TRBJ1-1	CAPRQGKTEAFF
TRBV29-1	TRBJ2-3	CSVTGGETDTQYF